This T cell receptor (beta chain) derives from a study of T cells after yellow fever vaccination. Notes on the study in general: Post-booster repertoires again held most primary-vaccination clones (just under 97% CD4, roughly 88% CD8). The secondary response was weaker but peaked faster, day 5 versus 15.

Conversion of TCR transcripts into cDNA relied on 5'RACE template switching, which added a universal primer site and UMIs. TCRdb re-analysed the 5' RACE reads in MiXCR, keeping a single row per CDR3 protein. The data hold 110,000 or so distinct CDR3 sequences, with 5.5% to 8% observed a single time. This clonotype was counted ten times or more. No antigen is known for it. Specimen: CD4+ T cells sorted from PBMCs, collected around 45 days after the first yellow fever vaccination. This receptor was taken from a man aged 18 to 30 who received the YFV17D yellow fever vaccine.

The CDR3 is CASSGSPTEAFF. The DNA of the CDR3 is TGTGCCAGCAGTGGAAGCCCCACTGAAGCTTTCTTT. V gene TRBV6-5 combines with J gene TRBJ1-1; D call uncertain. Trimming removed 5 bases from V and 4 bases from J, with 8 bases in between. Germline lookup yields CDR1 MNHEY and CDR2 SVGAGI. CDR3 length: 12 amino acids.